The T cell receptor (beta chain) under discussion was sequenced for a study of cytomegalovirus exposure and HLA in healthy donors. Sequenced by immunoSEQ multiplex PCR; TCRdb stores in-frame clones only, minus some. This sample carries a few hundred thousand clones, 75% to 95% of them seen once, and the ten largest clones take more than 1%. Study-level points and caveats: Rare TCR sequences predominated, though certain public TCRs were found in many donors. A few of the chains that were CMV-associated were confirmed in vitro to be specific for CMV antigens. Some TCR beta chains (roughly 160 of them) were listed as cytomegalovirus-associated. The classifier was said to identify cytomegalovirus status with high specificity and sensitivity.

Remarks on this clone: Its antigen remains unknown.

Germline V gives CDR1 MNHEY, CDR2 SMNVEV (reference sequence). V dropped 3 bases and J dropped 7; count of bases not matched to a gene: 9. This CDR3 is built from 15 residues. The receptor comes from a young woman in good health and CMV-seronegative. The source material was PBMCs. V is TRBV27 and J is TRBJ1-5; 7 positions agree with TRBD1. CDR3 in DNA: TGTGCCAGCAGTTTTCGGCTAGGGGGCGGGCAGCCCCAGCATTTT. Translating it yields CASSFRLGGGQPQHF.